This T cell receptor beta chain was profiled in a study of Ad26.COV2.S vaccination and SARS-CoV-2 variants. About the study: Intramuscular Ad26.COV2.S at 5x10^10 or 1x10^11 viral particles.

Concerning this clone: What it binds is unknown.

Sequencing used immunoSEQ multiplex PCR; TCRdb keeps in-frame clones, though not all of them. The data hold around 300,000 clones, with 90% observed a single time. As for treatment: about 20 received Ad26.COV2.S at low or high dose, single or two shots; 5 received placebo; per-sample allocation not given. Vaccine and placebo recipients were sampled on day 63 after the first injection. The study, taken as a whole, reports: Total T cell responses, in the TCR breadth and depth analyses, may have been underestimated. Spike-specific TCR breadth ran higher among vaccine recipients than placebo recipients. Reportedly, after vaccination the spike-specific CD8+ and CD4+ T cell responses displayed substantial breadth.

The CDR3 is made up of 16 amino acids. Germline V gene data show CDR1 as KGHSH and CDR2 as LQKENI. The V segment lost 3 bases and the J segment 1 base; nucleotides outside the gene matches: 6. This TCR derives from a person between 18 and 60 years old who received the Ad26.COV2.S COVID-19 vaccine or a placebo. This specimen was peripheral blood, taken in a trial of Ad26.COV2.S vaccine versus placebo. The rearrangement joins TRBV18 to TRBJ1-1; 9 bases line up with TRBD1. The CDR3 reads CASSPLGQGTNTEAFF. CDR3 DNA sequence: TGTGCCAGCTCACCCCTAGGACAGGGGACGAACACTGAAGCTTTCTTT.